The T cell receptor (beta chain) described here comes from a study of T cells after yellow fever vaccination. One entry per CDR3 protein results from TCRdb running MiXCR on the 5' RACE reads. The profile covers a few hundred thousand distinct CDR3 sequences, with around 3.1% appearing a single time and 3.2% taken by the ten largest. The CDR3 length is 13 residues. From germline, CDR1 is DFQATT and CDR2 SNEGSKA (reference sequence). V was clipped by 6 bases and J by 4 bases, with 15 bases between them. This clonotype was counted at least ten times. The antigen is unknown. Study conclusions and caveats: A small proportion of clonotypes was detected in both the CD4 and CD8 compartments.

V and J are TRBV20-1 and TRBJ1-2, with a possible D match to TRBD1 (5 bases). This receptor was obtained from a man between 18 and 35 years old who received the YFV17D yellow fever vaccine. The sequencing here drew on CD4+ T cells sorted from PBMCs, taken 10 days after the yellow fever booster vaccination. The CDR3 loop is CSAIGGFGYGYTF. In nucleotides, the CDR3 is TGCAGTGCAATCGGGGGATTTGGCTATGGCTACACCTTC.